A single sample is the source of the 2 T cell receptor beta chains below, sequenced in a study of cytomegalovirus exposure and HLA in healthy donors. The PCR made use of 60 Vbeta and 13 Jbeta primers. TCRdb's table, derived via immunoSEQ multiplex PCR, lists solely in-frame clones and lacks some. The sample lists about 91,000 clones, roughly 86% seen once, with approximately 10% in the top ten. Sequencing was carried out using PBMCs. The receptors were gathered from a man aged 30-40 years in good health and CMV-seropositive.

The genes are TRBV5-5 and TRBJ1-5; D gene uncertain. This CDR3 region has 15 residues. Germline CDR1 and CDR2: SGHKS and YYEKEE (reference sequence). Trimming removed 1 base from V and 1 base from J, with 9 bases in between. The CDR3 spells CASSLWYGSNQPQHF. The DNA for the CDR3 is TGTGCCAGCAGCTTGTGGTACGGGAGCAATCAGCCCCAGCATTTT.

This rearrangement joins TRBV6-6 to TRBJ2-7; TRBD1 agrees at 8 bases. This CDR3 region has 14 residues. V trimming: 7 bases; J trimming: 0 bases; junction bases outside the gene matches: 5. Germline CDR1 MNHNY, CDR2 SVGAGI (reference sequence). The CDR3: CASIRDRNSYEQYF. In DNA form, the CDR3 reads TGTGCCAGCATCCGGGACAGGAACTCCTACGAGCAGTACTTC.